The 6 T cell receptor beta chains reported below all come from one sample, sequenced in a study of T cell repertoires in cytomegalovirus infection. Using its own MiXCR run on the reads, TCRdb lists one record per CDR3 protein. The sample lists hundreds of thousands of distinct CDR3 sequences, approximately 7% occurring once. Sample: PBMCs. All receptors come from a human donor in good health (CMV status not recorded). Some clones in this sample may be carry-over from other donors' samples.

The V and J genes are TRBV20-1 and TRBJ2-1; D is uncertain. This CDR3 contains 14 residues. Germline V lookup: CDR1 DFQATT, CDR2 SNEGSKA (reference sequence). V was trimmed by 3 bases and J by 2 bases, leaving 11 bases between them. Here the CDR3 DNA reads TGCAGTGCTAGGTGGCTAGACGCCTACAATGAGCAGTTCTTC. As protein: CSARWLDAYNEQFF.

This clonotype was observed many times. The CDR3 spells CASSLTSETQYF. In DNA, the CDR3 is TGTGCCAGCAGCTTAACGTCGGAGACCCAGTACTTC. The V and J genes are TRBV7-9 and TRBJ2-5; D is undetermined. V gave up 2 bases and J gave up 5 bases, with 6 bases separating them. Germline assignment: CDR1 SEHNR and CDR2 FQNEAQ (reference sequence). The CDR3 spans 12 residues.

The table lists this clonotype with many counts. The rearrangement joins TRBV29-1 to TRBJ2-4; 9 bases line up with TRBD1. The trim removed 6 bases at V and 8 bases at J, leaving 5 bases unmatched. Germline-derived CDR1 and CDR2 are SQVTM and ANQGSEA. The CDR3 loop spans 12 amino acids. Here the CDR3 reads CSVQTGGDIQYF. The CDR3 DNA reads TGCAGCGTCCAGACAGGGGGGGACATTCAGTACTTC.

This clonotype has a count of ten or more. The rearrangement uses TRBV6-6 and TRBJ1-6; tentatively, D is TRBD1 (6 bases). The V end was cut by 6 bases, the J end by 5 bases, with 17 bases between. The CDR3 extends over 16 amino acids. Germline lookup yields CDR1 MNHNY and CDR2 SVGAGI (reference sequence). CDR3 protein: CASSLTGLRHNSPLHF. CDR3 nucleotide sequence: TGTGCCAGCAGCTTAACAGGGCTGCGGCATAATTCACCCCTCCACTTT.

In its sample, this clonotype was seen many times. The J gene is TRBJ1-1, the V gene TRBV11-3; D unresolved. This CDR3 contains 13 residues. Germline V gene sequence: CDR1 SGHNT, CDR2 YENEEA. Deletions cut 4 bases from V and 0 bases from J, with 6 bases between. The CDR3 DNA follows: TGTGCCAGCAGCTCACGGATGAACACTGAAGCTTTCTTT. Its protein is CASSSRMNTEAFF.

The table lists this clonotype with many counts. The chain joins TRBV4-2 to TRBJ1-4, with D unresolved. V lost 0 bases and J 8 bases, leaving 10 bases between the germline ends. The CDR3 is 14 amino acids. The germline V gene has CDR1 LGHNA and CDR2 YNFKEQ. The CDR3: CASSQEGDYEKLFF. The CDR3 coding sequence is TGTGCCAGCAGCCAAGAAGGCGATTACGAAAAACTGTTTTTT.